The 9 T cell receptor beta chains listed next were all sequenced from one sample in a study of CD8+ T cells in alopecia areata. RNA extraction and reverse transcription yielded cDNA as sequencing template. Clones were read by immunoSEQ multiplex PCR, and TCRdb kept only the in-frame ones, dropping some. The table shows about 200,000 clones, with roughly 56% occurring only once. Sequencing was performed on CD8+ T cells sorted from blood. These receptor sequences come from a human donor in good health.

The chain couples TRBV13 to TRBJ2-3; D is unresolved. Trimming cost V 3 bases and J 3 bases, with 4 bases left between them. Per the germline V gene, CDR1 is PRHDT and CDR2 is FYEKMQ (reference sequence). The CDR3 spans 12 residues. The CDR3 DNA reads TGTGCCAGCAGCTTTGGAACAGATACGCAGTATTTT. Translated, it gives CASSFGTDTQYF.

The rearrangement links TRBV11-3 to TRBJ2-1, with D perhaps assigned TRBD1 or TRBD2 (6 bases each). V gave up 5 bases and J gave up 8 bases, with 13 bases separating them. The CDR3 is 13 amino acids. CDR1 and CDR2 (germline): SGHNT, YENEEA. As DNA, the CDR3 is TGTGCCAGCAGCCAGGGGACTGTCGATGAGCAGTTCTTC. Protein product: CASSQGTVDEQFF.

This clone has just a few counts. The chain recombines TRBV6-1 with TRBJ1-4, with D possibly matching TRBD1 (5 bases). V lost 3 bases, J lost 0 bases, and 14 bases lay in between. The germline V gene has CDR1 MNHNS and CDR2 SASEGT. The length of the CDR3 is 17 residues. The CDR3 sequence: CASSDRETRATNEKLFF. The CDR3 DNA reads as TGTGCCAGCAGTGACAGGGAAACCCGCGCAACTAATGAAAAACTGTTTTTT.

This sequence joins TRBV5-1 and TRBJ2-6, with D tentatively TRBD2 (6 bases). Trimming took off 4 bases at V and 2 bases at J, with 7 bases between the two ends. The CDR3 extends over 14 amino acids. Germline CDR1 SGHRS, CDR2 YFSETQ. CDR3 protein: CASSAGTGANVLTF. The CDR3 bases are TGCGCCAGCAGCGCGGGGACTGGGGCCAACGTCCTGACTTTC. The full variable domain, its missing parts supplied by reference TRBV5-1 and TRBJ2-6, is KAGVTQTPRYLIKTRGQQVTLSCSPISGHRSVSWYQQTPGQGLQFLFEYFSETQRNKGNFPGRFSGRQFSNSRSEMNVSTLELGDSALYLCASSAGTGANVLTFGAGSRLTVL.

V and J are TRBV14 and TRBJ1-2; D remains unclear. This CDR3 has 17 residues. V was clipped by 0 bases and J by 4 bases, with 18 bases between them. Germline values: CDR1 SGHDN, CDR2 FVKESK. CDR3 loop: CASSQDWFVGGSYGYTF. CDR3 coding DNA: TGTGCCAGCAGCCAAGATTGGTTTGTCGGAGGGAGCTATGGCTACACCTTC.

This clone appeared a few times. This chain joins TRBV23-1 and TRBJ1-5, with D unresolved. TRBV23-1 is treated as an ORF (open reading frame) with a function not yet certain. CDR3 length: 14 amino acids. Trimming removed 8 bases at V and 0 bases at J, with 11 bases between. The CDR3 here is CASRVRGSNQPQHF. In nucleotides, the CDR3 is TGCGCCAGCCGTGTTCGGGGTAGCAATCAGCCCCAGCATTTT.

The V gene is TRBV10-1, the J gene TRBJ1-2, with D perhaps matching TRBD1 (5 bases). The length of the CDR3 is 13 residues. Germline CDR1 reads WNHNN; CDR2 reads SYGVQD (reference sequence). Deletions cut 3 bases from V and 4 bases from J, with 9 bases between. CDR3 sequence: CASSDSGAYGYTF. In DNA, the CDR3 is TGCGCCAGCAGTGACAGCGGGGCCTATGGCTACACCTTC.

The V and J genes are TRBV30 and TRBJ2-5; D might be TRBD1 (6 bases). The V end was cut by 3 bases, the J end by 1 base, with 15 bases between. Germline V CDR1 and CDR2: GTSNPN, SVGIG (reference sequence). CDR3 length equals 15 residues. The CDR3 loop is CAWRAVGTSQETQYF. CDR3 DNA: TGTGCCTGGAGGGCCGTCGGGACAAGCCAAGAGACCCAGTACTTC.

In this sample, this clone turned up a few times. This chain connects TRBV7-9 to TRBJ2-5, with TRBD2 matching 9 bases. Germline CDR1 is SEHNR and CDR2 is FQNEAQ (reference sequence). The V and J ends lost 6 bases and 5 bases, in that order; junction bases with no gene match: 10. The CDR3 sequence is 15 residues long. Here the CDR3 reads CASSSYSGGGETQYF. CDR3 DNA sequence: TGTGCCAGCAGTTCGTATAGCGGGGGAGGTGAGACCCAGTACTTC.